These 9 T cell receptor beta chains were all obtained from the same sample, sequenced in a study of blood T cell repertoires in COVID-19. Assay: immunoSEQ multiplex PCR; the TCRdb copy retains only in-frame clones and omits some. The sample holds 200,000 to 300,000 clones; 70% to 90% are singletons and the top ten take 2% to 3%. The sample was peripheral blood. These receptors were obtained from a woman between 50 and 59 years old with acute or convalescent COVID-19.

CDR3 coding DNA: TGTGCCAGCTCACCACCGGCTTCAGAATACAATGAGCAGTTCTTC. Encoded protein: CASSPPASEYNEQFF. The genes are TRBV18 and TRBJ2-1; D gene ambiguous. This CDR3 has 15 amino acids. Germline values: CDR1 KGHSH, CDR2 LQKENI. Trimming shortened V by 0 bases and J by 4 bases, and 10 bases separated the two germline ends.

The chain links TRBV7-2 to TRBJ2-7; 10 bases line up with TRBD2. CDR3 length equals 15 residues. Germline V gene data show CDR1 as SGHTA and CDR2 as FQGNSA. Unmatched junction bases numbered 6, after V lost 1 base and J lost 6 bases. The CDR3: CASSLVPLAGVEQYF. The CDR3 nucleotides read TGTGCCAGCAGCTTAGTTCCCCTAGCGGGAGTCGAGCAGTACTTC.

The chain joins TRBV10-1 to TRBJ1-4, with TRBD1 matching over 7 bases. The CDR3 extends over 15 amino acids. Germline V lookup: CDR1 WNHNN, CDR2 SYGVQD (reference sequence). The ends lost 5 bases at V and 0 bases at J; junction bases unmatched: 3. The CDR3 DNA follows: TGCGCCAGCAGTTTACAGGGGTCAACTAATGAAAAACTGTTTTTT. Its translation is CASSLQGSTNEKLFF.

This rearrangement joins TRBV29-1 to TRBJ1-3, with 9 bases fitting TRBD1. The CDR3 length is 13 residues. The V gene's germline CDR1 is SQVTM and CDR2 ANQGSEA. The junction had 6 bases not matched to a gene; V was cut back by 7 bases and J by 5 bases. CDR3 bases: TGCAGCGCCAACACAGGGGGCCGAAACACCATATATTTT. Translation gives CSANTGGRNTIYF.

The chain uses TRBV7-2 and TRBJ2-2; D is uncertain. The CDR3 consists of 16 residues. Germline V gene lookup returns CDR1 SGHTA and CDR2 FQGNSA. Trimming stripped 5 bases from V and 0 bases from J, with 13 bases between. As DNA, the CDR3 is TGTGCCAGCAGCCGTAATGCGGCGACGAACACCGGGGAGCTGTTTTTT. It specifies CASSRNAATNTGELFF.

This clone was picked up one time. The rearrangement joins TRBV27 to TRBJ2-3; D remains unclear. Germline assignment: CDR1 MNHEY and CDR2 SMNVEV (reference sequence). Deletions cut 6 bases from V and 1 base from J, with 17 bases between. CDR3 length: 16 residues. Here the CDR3 reads CASSPSLSYGTDTQYF. As DNA, the CDR3 is TGTGCCAGCAGCCCGTCTCTAAGCTACGGCACAGATACGCAGTATTTT.

A single count supports this clone. The V call is TRBV6-2 or TRBV6-3, the J call TRBJ1-2; D gene ambiguous. Germline V gene data show CDR1 as MNHEY and CDR2 as SVGEGT. The V and J ends lost 2 bases and 7 bases respectively, with 17 bases between them. The CDR3 consists of 15 residues. CDR3 sequence (DNA): TGTGCCAGCAGTTACCAGCCCAGTACTATGATTGGCTACACCTTC. Amino acids: CASSYQPSTMIGYTF.

This chain uses TRBV30 with TRBJ1-2; no clear D gene. This CDR3 has 13 residues. The germline gives CDR1 GTSNPN, CDR2 SVGIG (reference sequence). V shed 4 bases and J shed 2 bases, with 11 bases lying between them. The chain's CDR3 is CAWTGVQNYGYTF. The CDR3 nucleotides read TGTGCCTGGACGGGAGTACAGAACTATGGCTACACCTTC.

The V call is TRBV4-1, the J call TRBJ2-2; 10 positions match TRBD2. J was trimmed by 3 bases and V by 0 bases; bases with no gene match: 13. Germline V gene data show CDR1 as MGHRA and CDR2 as YSYEKL. The CDR3 totals 20 residues. CDR3 nucleotide sequence: TGCGCCAGCAGCCAAGATCAGGGGCTAGCGGGAGTTTTGGACACCGGGGAGCTGTTTTTT. This sequence encodes CASSQDQGLAGVLDTGELFF.